This T cell receptor (beta chain) was found in a study of T cells in tumors after PD-1 blockade (dated by TCRdb to between 2017 and 2020). Notes on the research overall: Patients with prior checkpoint blockade, systemic immunosuppressant use, or recent radiotherapy or other anti-cancer therapy within 4 weeks were excluded. Treatment consisted of either cemiplimab 350 mg every 2 weeks or pembrolizumab 200 mg every 3 weeks. RECIST version 1.1 was used to assess clinical response. A subset of patients also received ongoing daily vismodegib 150 mg during anti-PD-1 treatment. To compare clonotypes in blood and tumor, bulk TCR sequencing was done on around 9 peripheral blood samples taken from several patients. An average of 113,528 TCR templates (range roughly 22,000-290,000) and 36,536 unique clonotypes was obtained for peripheral blood samples. The study performed paired single-cell RNA and TCR sequencing on site-matched tumors from BCC or SCC patients before and after anti-PD-1 therapy. What the authors observed across the whole study: Where the novel T cell clones came from was not determined, and possible sources could include lymphoid organs or rare unexpanded clones inside the tumor or in the tumor periphery. About two fifths of tumor TCR clonotypes were detected in blood, and some novel exhausted tumor clones were observed in pre-treatment blood, which was taken as suggesting peripheral recruitment.

A remark on this clone: Its antigen target is currently unknown. It has no much larger one-base neighbor in the sample; base qualities were not kept.

Deep TCRbeta sequencing was performed with the immunoSEQ platform. Per the source publication's procedure: For further analysis, only productive rearrangements were exported out of the immunoSEQ Analyzer. T cell phenotypes were assigned to bulk TCRbeta clonotypes by matching the clonotypes to single-cell RNA+TCR-seq clones that had the same TCRbeta sequence. Clone enrichment in tumor was calculated as tumor frequency divided by PBMC frequency from bulk TCR sequencing. GLIPH was used to group TCRs into specificity groups, clusters of distinct TCRs likely recognizing common antigens via shared CDR3 motifs. TCRdb re-hosts the immuneACCESS table, in-frame sequences only. Its copies lack some clones; in the studies checked, an unresolved V gene accounts for under half of them, and the cause for the rest is not known. D and trimming come from the DNA, and the V and J calls and clone size come from that table. Recorded for this sample are around 46,000 clones; just under 80% of them occurred a single time. Around 17% of the sample goes to the ten largest clones.

From a lookup of the germline V gene, CDR1 and CDR2 are SGHRS and YFSETQ. Trimmed from V: 0 bases; trimmed from J: 1 base; junction bases lacking a gene match: 9. The CDR3 runs 19 residues from the cysteine to the phenylalanine. Only the CDR3 DNA is retained, 57 bases long and in frame from the first base. Sample time point, as interpreted from the label and publication: before anti-PD-1 therapy. For bulk TCRbeta sequencing, genomic DNA was extracted from tumor biopsies or peripheral blood, and input amounts ranged from 616 ng to 6,004 ng. Every patient was a poor candidate for surgical resection and had histologically proven advanced or metastatic basal or squamous cell carcinoma. The basal cell carcinoma cohort was made up of roughly eleven patients, and bulk tumor TCR sequencing was performed for roughly 8 of these patients.

The V gene is TRBV5-1 and the J gene is TRBJ2-6; a stretch of 8 junction bases matches TRBD1. The starting material was PBMCs, obtained before anti-PD-1 treatment. This receptor was identified in a human donor with basal cell carcinoma. The CDR3 region: CASSLDERQGASGANVLTF. The nucleotides read TGCGCCAGCAGCTTGGATGAACGGCAGGGGGCTTCTGGGGCCAACGTCCTGACTTTC.